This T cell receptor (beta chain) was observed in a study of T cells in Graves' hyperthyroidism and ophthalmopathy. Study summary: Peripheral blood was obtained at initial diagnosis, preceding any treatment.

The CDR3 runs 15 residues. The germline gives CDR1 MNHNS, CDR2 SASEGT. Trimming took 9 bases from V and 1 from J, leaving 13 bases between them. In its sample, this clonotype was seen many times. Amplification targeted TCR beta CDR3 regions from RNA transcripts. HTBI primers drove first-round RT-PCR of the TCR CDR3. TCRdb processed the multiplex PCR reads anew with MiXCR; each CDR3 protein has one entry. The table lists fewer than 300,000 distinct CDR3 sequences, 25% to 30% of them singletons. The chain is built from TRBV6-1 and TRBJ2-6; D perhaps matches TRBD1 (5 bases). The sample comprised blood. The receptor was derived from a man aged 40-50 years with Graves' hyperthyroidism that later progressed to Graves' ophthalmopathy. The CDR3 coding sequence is TGTGCCAGTGCGGACATACCTTCTGGGGCCAACGTCCTGACTTTC. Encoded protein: CASADIPSGANVLTF.